The 3 T cell receptor beta chains reported below all come from one sample, sequenced in a study of early T cells in non-severe SARS-CoV-2 infection (dated by TCRdb to the early 2020s). The library was prepared using 5' RACE. Sequencing used a NextSeq 500. The public reads were reprocessed in TCRdb via fastp at Q25 and MiXCR, keeping in-frame beta chains. Rows with one shared CDR3 protein collapse into an entry with the most common genes and DNA. This sample comprises some 60,000 distinct CDR3 sequences, more than 8.5% of them detected only once. The top ten hold 8.5% to 9.5% of the sample. Sequences were obtained from whole blood. The receptors originated from an adult who was a healthcare worker with PCR-confirmed SARS-CoV-2 infection or an uninfected control (not recorded which).

This clonotype was seen a handful of times. The chain's CDR3 is CAISDPGGGNQPQHF. DNA of the CDR3: TGTGCCATCAGTGATCCAGGGGGCGGCAATCAGCCCCAGCATTTT. This chain links TRBV10-3 with TRBJ1-5; 8 nucleotides agree with TRBD1. Germline V CDR1 and CDR2: ENHRY, SYGVKD. CDR3 size: 15 residues. The ends lost 3 bases at V and 2 bases at J; junction bases unmatched: 3.

V usage is TRBV9 and J usage is TRBJ2-7, with 7 nucleotides matching TRBD1. Trimming at V came to 1 base and at J to 5 bases, leaving 3 bases not matched to a gene. The CDR3 covers 13 residues. Per the germline V gene, CDR1 is SGDLS and CDR2 is YYNGEE. Here the CDR3 DNA reads TGTGCCAGCAGCGTATTTACAGGGGACGAGCAGTACTTC. Encoded protein: CASSVFTGDEQYF.

At least ten counts were recorded for this clonotype. The chain couples TRBV5-8 to TRBJ2-3, with TRBD1 matching over 7 bases. Germline V gene data show CDR1 as SGHTS and CDR2 as YDEGEE. This CDR3 has 14 residues. J lost 3 bases, V lost 0 bases, and 1 base had no gene match. CDR3 region: CASSLGRGTDTQYF. DNA of the CDR3: TGTGCCAGCAGCTTGGGCAGGGGGACAGATACGCAGTATTTT.